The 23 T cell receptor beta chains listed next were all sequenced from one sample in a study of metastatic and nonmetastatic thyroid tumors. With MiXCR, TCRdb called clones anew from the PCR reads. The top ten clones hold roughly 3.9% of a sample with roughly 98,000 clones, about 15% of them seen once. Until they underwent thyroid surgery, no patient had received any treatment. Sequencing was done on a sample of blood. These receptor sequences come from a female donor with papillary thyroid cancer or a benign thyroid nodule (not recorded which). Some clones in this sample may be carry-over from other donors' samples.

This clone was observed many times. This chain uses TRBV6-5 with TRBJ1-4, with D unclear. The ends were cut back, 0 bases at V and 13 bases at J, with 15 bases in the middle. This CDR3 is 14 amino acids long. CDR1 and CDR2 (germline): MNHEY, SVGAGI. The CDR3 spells CASSYSIGNGGLFF. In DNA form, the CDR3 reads TGTGCCAGCAGTTACTCAATTGGTAATGGCGGACTGTTTTTT.

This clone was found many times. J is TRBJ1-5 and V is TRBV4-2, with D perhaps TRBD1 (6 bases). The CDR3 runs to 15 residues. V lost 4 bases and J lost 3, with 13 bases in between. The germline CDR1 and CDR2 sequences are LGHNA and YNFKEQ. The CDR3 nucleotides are TGTGCCAGCAGCCCGGGACAAGGAAACAATCAGCCCCAGCATTTT. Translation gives CASSPGQGNNQPQHF.

Here the CDR3 DNA reads TGTGCCACCAAATCATCGGGGGGTGGGGGTCAGGGTGAGCAGTTCTTC. Amino acid sequence: CATKSSGGGGQGEQFF. The genes are TRBV12-3 or TRBV12-4 and TRBJ2-1, with 7 bases lining up with TRBD2. CDR3 size: 16 residues. J lost 9 bases, V lost 10 bases, and 21 bases had no gene match.

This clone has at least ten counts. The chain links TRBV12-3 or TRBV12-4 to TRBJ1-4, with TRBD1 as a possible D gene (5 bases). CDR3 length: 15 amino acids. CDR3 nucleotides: TGTGCTACAGCAGTAGGGGCTTCATGGGGTGAAAAACTGTTTTTT. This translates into CATAVGASWGEKLFF.

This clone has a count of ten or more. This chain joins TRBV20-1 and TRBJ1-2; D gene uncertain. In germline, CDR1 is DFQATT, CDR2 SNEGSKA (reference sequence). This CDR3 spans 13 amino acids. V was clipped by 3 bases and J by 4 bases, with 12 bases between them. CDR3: CSASIQRGYGYTF. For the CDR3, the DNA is TGCAGTGCTAGTATACAGCGCGGCTATGGCTACACCTTC.

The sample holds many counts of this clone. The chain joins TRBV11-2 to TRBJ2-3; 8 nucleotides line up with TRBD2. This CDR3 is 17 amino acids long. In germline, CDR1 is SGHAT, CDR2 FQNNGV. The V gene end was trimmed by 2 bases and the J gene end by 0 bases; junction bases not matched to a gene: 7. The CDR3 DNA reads TGTGCCAGCAGCTTAAGTGGCGGGGGGAGTAGCACAGATACGCAGTATTTT. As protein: CASSLSGGGSSTDTQYF.

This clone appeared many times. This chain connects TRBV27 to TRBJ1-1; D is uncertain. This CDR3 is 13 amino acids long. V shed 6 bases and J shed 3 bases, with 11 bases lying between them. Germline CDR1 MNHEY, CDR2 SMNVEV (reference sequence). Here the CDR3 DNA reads TGTGCCAGCAGACATACCTGGGACACTGAAGCTTTCTTT. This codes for CASRHTWDTEAFF.

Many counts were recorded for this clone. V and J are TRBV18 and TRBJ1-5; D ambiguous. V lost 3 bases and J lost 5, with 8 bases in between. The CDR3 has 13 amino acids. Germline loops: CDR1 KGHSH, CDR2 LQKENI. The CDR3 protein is CASSPDEHQPQHF. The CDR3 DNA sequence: TGTGCCAGCTCACCCGACGAGCATCAGCCCCAGCATTTT.

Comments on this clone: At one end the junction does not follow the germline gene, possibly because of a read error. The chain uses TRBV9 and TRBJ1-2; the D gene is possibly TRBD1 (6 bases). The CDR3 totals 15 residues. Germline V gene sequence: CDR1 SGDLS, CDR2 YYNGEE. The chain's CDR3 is CASSVGEGVHYGYTF. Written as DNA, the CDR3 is TGTGCCAGCAGCGTAGGGGAGGGGGTGCACTACGGCTACACCTTC.

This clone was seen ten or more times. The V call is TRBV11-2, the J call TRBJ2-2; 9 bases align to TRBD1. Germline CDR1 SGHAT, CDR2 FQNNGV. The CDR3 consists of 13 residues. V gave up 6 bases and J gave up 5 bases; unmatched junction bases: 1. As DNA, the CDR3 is TGTGCCAGCAGACAGGGGGCAACCGGGGAGCTGTTTTTT. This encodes CASRQGATGELFF.

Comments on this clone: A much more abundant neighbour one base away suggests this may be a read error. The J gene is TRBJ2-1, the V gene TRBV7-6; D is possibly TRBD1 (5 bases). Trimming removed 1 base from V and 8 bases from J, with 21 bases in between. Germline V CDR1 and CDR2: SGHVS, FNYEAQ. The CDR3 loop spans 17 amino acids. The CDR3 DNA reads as TGTGCCAGCAGCTTAGACTCGCGACAGAGCCTGGTGGATGAGCAGTTCTTC. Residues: CASSLDSRQSLVDEQFF.

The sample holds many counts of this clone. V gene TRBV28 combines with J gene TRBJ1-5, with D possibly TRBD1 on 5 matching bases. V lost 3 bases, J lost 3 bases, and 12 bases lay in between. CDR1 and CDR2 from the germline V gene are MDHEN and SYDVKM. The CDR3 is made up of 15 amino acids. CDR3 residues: CASSLGQAHNQPQHF. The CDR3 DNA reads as TGTGCCAGCAGTTTGGGGCAGGCCCACAATCAGCCCCAGCATTTT.

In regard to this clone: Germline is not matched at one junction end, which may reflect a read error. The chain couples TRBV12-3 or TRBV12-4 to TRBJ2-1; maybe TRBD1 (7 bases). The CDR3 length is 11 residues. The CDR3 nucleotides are TGTGCCAGCAGTGGGGGGACAGCGCGGGTCTTC. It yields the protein CASSGGTARVF.

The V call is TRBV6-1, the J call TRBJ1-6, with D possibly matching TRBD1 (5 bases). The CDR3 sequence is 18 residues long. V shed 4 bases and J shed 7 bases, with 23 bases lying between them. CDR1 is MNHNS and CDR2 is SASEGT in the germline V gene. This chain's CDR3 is CASSAQVGSRGQNSPLHF. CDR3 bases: TGTGCCAGCAGTGCACAGGTAGGCAGTAGGGGTCAAAATTCACCCCTCCACTTT.

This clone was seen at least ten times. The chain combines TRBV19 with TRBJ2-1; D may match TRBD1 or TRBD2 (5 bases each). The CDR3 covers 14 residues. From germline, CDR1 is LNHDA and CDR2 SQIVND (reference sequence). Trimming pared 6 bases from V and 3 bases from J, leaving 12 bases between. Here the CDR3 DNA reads TGTGCCAGTAGAAGAGGGGAGCTCTACAATGAGCAGTTCTTC. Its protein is CASRRGELYNEQFF.

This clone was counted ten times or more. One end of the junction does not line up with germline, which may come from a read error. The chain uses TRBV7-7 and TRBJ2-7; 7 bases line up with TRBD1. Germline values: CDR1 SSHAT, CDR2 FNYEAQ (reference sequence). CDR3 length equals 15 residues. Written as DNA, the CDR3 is TGTGCTAGCAGCCCAAGACAGGGACCAACCTACGAGCAGTACTTC. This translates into CASSPRQGPTYEQYF.

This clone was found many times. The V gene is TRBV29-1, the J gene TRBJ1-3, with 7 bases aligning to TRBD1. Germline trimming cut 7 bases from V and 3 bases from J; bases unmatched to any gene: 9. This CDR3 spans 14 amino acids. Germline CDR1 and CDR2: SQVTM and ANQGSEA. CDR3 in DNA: TGCAGCGCCTTAGACAGGGCCCTTGGAAACACCATATATTTT. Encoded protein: CSALDRALGNTIYF.

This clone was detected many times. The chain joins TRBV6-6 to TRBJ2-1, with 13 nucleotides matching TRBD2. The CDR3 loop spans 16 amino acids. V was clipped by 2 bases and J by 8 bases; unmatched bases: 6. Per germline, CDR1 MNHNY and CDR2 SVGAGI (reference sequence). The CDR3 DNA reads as TGTGCCAGCAGTTACGGGGGACTAGCGGGGTTCGATGAGCAGTTCTTC. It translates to CASSYGGLAGFDEQFF.

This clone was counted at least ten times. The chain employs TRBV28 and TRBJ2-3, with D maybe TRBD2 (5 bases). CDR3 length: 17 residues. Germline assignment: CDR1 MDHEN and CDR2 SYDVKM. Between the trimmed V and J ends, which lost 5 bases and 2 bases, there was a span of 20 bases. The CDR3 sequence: CASSTRLSLIPTDTQYF. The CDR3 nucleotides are TGTGCCAGCAGTACCCGACTAAGCCTTATCCCCACAGATACGCAGTATTTT.

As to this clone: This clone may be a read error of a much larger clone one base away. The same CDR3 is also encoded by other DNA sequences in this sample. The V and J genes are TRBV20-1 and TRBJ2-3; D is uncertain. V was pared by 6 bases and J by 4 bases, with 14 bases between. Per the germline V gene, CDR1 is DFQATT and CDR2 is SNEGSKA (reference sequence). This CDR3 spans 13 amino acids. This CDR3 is CSASREVADTQYF. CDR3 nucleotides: TGCAGTGCGAGTCGAGAGGTCGCAGATACGCAGTATTTT.

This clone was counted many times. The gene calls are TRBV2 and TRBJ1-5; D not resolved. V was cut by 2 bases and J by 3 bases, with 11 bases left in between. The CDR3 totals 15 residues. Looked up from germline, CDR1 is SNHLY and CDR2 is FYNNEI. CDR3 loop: CASSERMTPNQPQHF. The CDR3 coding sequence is TGTGCCAGCAGTGAAAGGATGACCCCCAATCAGCCCCAGCATTTT.

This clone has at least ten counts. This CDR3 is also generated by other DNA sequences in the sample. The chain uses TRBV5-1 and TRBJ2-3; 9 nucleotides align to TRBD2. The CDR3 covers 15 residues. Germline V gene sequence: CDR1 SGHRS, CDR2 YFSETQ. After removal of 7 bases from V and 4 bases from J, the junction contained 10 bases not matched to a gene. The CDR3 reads CASCTGGGAADTQYF. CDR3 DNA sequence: TGCGCCAGCTGCACCGGCGGGGGGGCTGCAGATACGCAGTATTTT.

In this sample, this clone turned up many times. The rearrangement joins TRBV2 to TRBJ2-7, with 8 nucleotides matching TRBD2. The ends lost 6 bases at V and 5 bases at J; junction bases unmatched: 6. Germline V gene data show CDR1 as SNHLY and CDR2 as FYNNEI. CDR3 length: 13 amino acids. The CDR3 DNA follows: TGTGCCAGCAGCGGGACTAGTAGCCACGAGCAGTACTTC. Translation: CASSGTSSHEQYF.